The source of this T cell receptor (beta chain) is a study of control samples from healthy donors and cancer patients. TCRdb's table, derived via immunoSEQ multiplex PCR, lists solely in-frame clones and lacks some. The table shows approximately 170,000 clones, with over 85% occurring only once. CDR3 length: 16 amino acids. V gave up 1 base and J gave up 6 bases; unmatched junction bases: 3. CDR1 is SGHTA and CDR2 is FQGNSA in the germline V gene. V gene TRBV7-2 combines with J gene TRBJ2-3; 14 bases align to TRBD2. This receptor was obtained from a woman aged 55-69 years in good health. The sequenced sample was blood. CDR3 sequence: CASSLGTSGGLDTQYF. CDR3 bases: TGTGCCAGCAGCTTAGGGACTAGCGGGGGGTTGGATACGCAGTATTTT.